Listed below are T cell receptor delta chains from one sample, sequenced in a study of γδ T cells in repeated Plasmodium falciparum infection. TCRdb re-called clones from the multiplex PCR reads via CATT. The sample carries tens of thousands of delta-chain clones, 0.9% to 1% recorded once. Sequencing used gamma-delta T cells from blood. Every receptor here comes from a pool of human donors (malaria-infected and uninfected, not separated). Each CDR3 is given with its conserved first and last residue. The order of the fields is J gene, D gene, V gene, CDR3 protein. A D gene is named only where the DNA matches it firmly.

>TRDJ1|TRDD3|TRAV29/DV5
CAASAKKSSPSYGNSLWGIRSRLIF
>TRDJ1|TRDD3|TRDV2
CACDSVLGALYTDKLIF
>TRDJ1|TRDD3|TRDV1
CALGELIWGSGLIF
>TRDJ1|TRDD3|TRDV2
CACDTWGMYTDKLIF
>TRDJ1|-|TRDV1
CALGVAPTQYTDKLIF
>TRDJ1|TRDD3|TRDV2
CACDSLLGDTRTDKLIF
>TRDJ1|-|TRDV1
CALGAQGETKRMRGLPPLYTDKLIF
>TRDJ1|-|TRDV1
CALGEAWVTLPGWGFTDKLIF
>TRDJ1|TRDD2|TRDV1
CALGEPPFLPLSLYTDKLIF
>TRDJ1|-|TRDV1
CALGEPTLGWGSLEEDTDKLIF
>TRDJ1|-|TRDV1
CALGEYRPGYTDKLIF
>TRDJ1|TRDD3|TRDV1
CALGELAHSRTGGYRLYTDKLIF
>TRDJ1|TRDD2|TRDV1
CALGDLTFLPIPIHRYDKLIF
>TRDJ1|-|TRDV1
CALGEYRVRNWVGPDKLIF
>TRDJ1|TRDD3|TRDV3
CAPHFDDSFHKVLGDGYTDKLIF
>TRDJ1|-|TRDV1
CALGDQDLFHRARTDKLIF
>TRDJ1|TRDD3|TRDV2
CACDALPALGDRLKSDYTDKLIF
>TRDJ1|TRDD3|TRDV2
CACDTIMSLGDKADKLIF
>TRDJ3|-|TRDV1
CALGELPTIRFYGWGKESWDTRQMFF
>TRDJ1|TRDD3|TRDV2
CACDPIPPDSVLGDTDKLIF
>TRDJ1|-|TRDV1
CALGEVEDTTDKLIF
>TRDJ1|-|TRDV2
CACDTLDEGLGFTDKLIF
>TRDJ1|TRDD3|TRDV2
CACDTLGPQLGDTQENDKLIF
>TRDJ1|-|TRDV2
CACDTVLRTGDANTDKLIF
>TRDJ1|TRDD3|TRDV1
CALGERIRPGGLSQYTDKLIF
>TRDJ1|-|TRDV1
CALGEPLNGWGTDKLIF
>TRDJ1|TRDD3|TRDV2
CACDSLGDTADKLIF
>TRDJ1|TRDD3|TRDV1
CALGELCESPGGPYTDKLIF
>TRDJ1|TRDD3|TRDV1
CALGELEWGLWGPYTDKLIF
>TRDJ1|TRDD3|TRDV2
CACDPKRLRVLGDRGTDKLIF
>TRDJ1|TRDD3|TRDV2
CAWGPPSTGGNKYTDKLIF
>TRDJ1|TRDD3|TRDV1
CALGELTYPVAADLGITGTDKLIF